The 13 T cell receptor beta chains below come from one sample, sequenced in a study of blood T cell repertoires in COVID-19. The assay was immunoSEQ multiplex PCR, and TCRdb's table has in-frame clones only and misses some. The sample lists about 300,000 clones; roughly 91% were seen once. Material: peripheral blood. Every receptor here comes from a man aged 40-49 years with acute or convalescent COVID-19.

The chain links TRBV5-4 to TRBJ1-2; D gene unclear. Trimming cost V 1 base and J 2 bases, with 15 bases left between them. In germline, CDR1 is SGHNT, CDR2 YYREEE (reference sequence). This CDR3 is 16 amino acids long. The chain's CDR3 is CASSLPGSAGNYGYTF. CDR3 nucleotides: TGTGCCAGCAGCTTGCCTGGCTCCGCAGGCAACTATGGCTACACCTTC.

The CDR3 loop reads CASSLLGQGHATNEKLFF. The CDR3 DNA follows: TGTGCCAGCAGCCTACTAGGACAGGGGCATGCAACTAATGAAAAACTGTTTTTT. This chain uses TRBV7-7 with TRBJ1-4; TRBD1 matches 9 bases. This CDR3 spans 18 amino acids. After removal of 5 bases from V and 0 bases from J, the junction contained 10 bases not matched to a gene. Looked up from germline, CDR1 is SSHAT and CDR2 is FNYEAQ (reference sequence).

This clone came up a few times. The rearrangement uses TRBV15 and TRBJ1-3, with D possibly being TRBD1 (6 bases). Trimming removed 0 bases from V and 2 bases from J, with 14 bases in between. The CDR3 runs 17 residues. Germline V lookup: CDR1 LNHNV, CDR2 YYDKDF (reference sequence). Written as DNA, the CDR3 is TGTGCCACCAGCAGAGATGGCGGACAGATCGCTGGAAACACCATATATTTT. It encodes CATSRDGGQIAGNTIYF. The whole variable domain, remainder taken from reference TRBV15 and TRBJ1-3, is DAMVIQNPRYQVTQFGKPVTLSCSQTLNHNVMYWYQQKSSQAPKLLFHYYDKDFNNEADTPDNFQSRRPNTSFCFLDIRSPGLGDTAMYLCATSRDGGQIAGNTIYFGEGSWLTVV.

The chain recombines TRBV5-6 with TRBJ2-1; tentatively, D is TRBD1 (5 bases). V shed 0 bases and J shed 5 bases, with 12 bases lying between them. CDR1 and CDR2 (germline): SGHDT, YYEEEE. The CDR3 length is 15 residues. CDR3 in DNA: TGTGCCAGCAGCTTGGTGGGCACAGGAGACAATGAGCAGTTCTTC. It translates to CASSLVGTGDNEQFF.

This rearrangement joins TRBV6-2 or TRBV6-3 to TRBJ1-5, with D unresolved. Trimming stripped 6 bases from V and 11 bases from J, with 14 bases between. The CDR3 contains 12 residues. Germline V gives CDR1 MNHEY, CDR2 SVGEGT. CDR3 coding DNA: TGTGCCAGCAGCGAAGGACGGGGAGCCCAGCATTTT. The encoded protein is CASSEGRGAQHF.

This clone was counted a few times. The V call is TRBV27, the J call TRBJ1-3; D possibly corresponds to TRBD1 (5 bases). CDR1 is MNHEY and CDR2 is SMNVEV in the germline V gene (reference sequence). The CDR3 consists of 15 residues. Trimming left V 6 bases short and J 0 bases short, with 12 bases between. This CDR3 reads CASSPRGGSGNTIYF. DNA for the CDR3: TGTGCCAGCAGCCCACGGGGGGGCTCTGGAAACACCATATATTTT.

In DNA, the CDR3 is TGCGCCAGCAGCCCCCGGACAGGATCAAACATTCAGTACTTC. Its translation is CASSPRTGSNIQYF. This chain joins TRBV5-1 and TRBJ2-4; 7 bases align to TRBD1. Germline values: CDR1 SGHRS, CDR2 YFSETQ. V was pared by 4 bases and J by 6 bases, with 7 bases of the junction left unmatched. The CDR3 loop spans 14 amino acids.

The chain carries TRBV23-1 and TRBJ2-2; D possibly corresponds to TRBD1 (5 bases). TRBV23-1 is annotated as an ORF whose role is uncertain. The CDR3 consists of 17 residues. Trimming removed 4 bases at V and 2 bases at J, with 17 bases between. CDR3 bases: TGCGCCAGCAGTCGTAATAAGAGACAGACTAACACCGGGGAGCTGTTTTTT. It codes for CASSRNKRQTNTGELFF.

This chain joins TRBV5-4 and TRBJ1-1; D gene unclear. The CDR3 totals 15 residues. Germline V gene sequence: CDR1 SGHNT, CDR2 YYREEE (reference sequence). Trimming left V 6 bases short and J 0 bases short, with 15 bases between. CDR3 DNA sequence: TGTGCCAGCACCTATCAGCGGGGTTTGAACACTGAAGCTTTCTTT. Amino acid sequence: CASTYQRGLNTEAFF.

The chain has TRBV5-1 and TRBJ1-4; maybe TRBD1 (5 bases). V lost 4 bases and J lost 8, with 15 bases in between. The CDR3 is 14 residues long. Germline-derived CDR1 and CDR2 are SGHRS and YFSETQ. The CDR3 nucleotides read TGCGCCAGCAGCGCCGGGGGGTACGGGGAAAAACTGTTTTTT. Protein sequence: CASSAGGYGEKLFF.

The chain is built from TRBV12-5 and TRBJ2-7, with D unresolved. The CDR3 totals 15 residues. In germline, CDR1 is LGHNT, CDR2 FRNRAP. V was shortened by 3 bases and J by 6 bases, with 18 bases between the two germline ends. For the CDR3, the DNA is TGTGCTAGTGGTTTAAGTACGGTCCGGGTATCCGAGCAGTACTTC. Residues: CASGLSTVRVSEQYF.

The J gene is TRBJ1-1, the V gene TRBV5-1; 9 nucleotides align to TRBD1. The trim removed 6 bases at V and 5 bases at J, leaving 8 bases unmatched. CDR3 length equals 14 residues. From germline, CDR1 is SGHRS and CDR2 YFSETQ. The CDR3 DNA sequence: TGCGCCAGCACGACAGGACAGGGGAGAACTGAAGCTTTCTTT. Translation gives CASTTGQGRTEAFF.

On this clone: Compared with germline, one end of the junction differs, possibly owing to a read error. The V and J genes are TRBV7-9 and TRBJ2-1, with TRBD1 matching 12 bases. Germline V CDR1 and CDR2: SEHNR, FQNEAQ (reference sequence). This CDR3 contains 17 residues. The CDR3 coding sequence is TGTGCCAGCCGCTTGGGGGCCGGGACAGGGGGCGCAGATGAGCAGTTCTTC. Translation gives CASRLGAGTGGADEQFF.